The 19 T cell receptor beta chains below come from one sample, sequenced in a study of blood T cells in healthy people across ages. Sample-barcoded 5' priming and a J-beta primer mix drove a second PCR of about 6 to 12 cycles. TCRdb re-derived calls from the 5' RACE reads in MiXCR, one entry per CDR3 protein. Of 550,000 to 750,000 distinct CDR3 sequences in the sample, 21% were seen once. The sample was blood. The source is a man between 70 and 80 years old in good health.

The chain has TRBV15 and TRBJ1-4; D is unresolved. Deletions cut 3 bases from V and 8 bases from J, with 10 bases between. The length of the CDR3 is 13 residues. CDR1 and CDR2 (germline): LNHNV, YYDKDF (reference sequence). The DNA for the CDR3 is TGTGCCACCAGCAGGGGAGAGGTCGAAAAACTGTTTTTT. Residues: CATSRGEVEKLFF.

This chain links TRBV20-1 with TRBJ2-7; no clear D gene. The V gene's germline CDR1 is DFQATT and CDR2 SNEGSKA (reference sequence). V was trimmed by 3 bases and J by 2 bases, leaving 14 bases between them. The CDR3 has 14 amino acids. The CDR3 bases are TGCAGTGCTAGGATGCGACTTCGGACCTACGAGCAGTACTTC. Translated, it gives CSARMRLRTYEQYF.

The DNA for the CDR3 is TGTGCCAGCAGCATTGGCCCAGCGGGACAGACCCAGTACTTC. The encoded protein is CASSIGPAGQTQYF. V gene TRBV12-3 or TRBV12-4 combines with J gene TRBJ2-5; TRBD2 aligns across 7 bases. The J segment lost 6 bases and the V segment lost 6 bases, leaving 10 bases of the junction unmatched. The CDR3 has 14 amino acids.

This clonotype was seen only a few times. This rearrangement joins TRBV6-1 to TRBJ2-7; 7 bases are shared with TRBD1. The CDR3 spans 14 residues. Germline values: CDR1 MNHNS, CDR2 SASEGT. V lost 6 bases, J lost 0 bases, and 5 bases stayed unmatched. The CDR3 sequence: CASRLTGHSYEQYF. Written as DNA, the CDR3 is TGTGCCAGCAGGCTGACAGGGCACTCCTACGAGCAGTACTTC.

This clonotype was seen only a few times. This CDR3 reads CASSFDREDTQYF. CDR3 bases: TGTGCCAGCAGCTTCGACAGGGAAGATACGCAGTATTTT. The V call is TRBV7-3, the J call TRBJ2-3; 7 nucleotides line up with TRBD1. The CDR3 is 13 amino acids. The V segment lost 3 bases and the J segment 5 bases; nucleotides outside the gene matches: 2. CDR1 is SGHTA, CDR2 FQGTGA, per germline.

This clonotype was detected a few times. V is TRBV3-1 and J is TRBJ2-5; TRBD2 is a possible D gene (5 bases). The DNA end is more similar to TRBJ2-1, so the J call may be wrong. In germline, CDR1 is LGHDT, CDR2 YNNKEL (reference sequence). This CDR3 region has 12 residues. The CDR3 region is CASSQLGSEQFF. As DNA, the CDR3 is TGTGCCAGCAGCCAATTGGGGAGTGAGCAGTTCTTC.

The V and J genes are TRBV24-1 and TRBJ2-2; D ambiguous. The V end lost 9 bases, the J end lost 0 bases, and 7 bases lay between the germline ends. This CDR3 spans 13 amino acids. Germline CDR1 is KGHDR and CDR2 is SFDVKD. The CDR3 is CATAATNTGELFF. For the CDR3, the DNA is TGTGCCACCGCGGCCACGAACACCGGGGAGCTGTTTTTT.

The sample holds a few counts of this clonotype. This rearrangement joins TRBV27 to TRBJ2-7; D may be TRBD2 (6 bases). The CDR3 length is 15 residues. Germline loops: CDR1 MNHEY, CDR2 SMNVEV (reference sequence). Trimming removed 0 bases from V and 2 bases from J, with 11 bases in between. CDR3 coding DNA: TGTGCCAGCAGTTTATCCCGGGACTCAGCCTACGAGCAGTACTTC. Its translation is CASSLSRDSAYEQYF.

This clonotype appeared a few times. The chain carries TRBV6-6 and TRBJ2-1; possible D gene TRBD2, 6 bases. The CDR3 has 15 residues. Per germline, CDR1 MNHNY and CDR2 SVGAGI (reference sequence). Trimming pared 6 bases from V and 8 bases from J, leaving 20 bases between. The CDR3 sequence is CASRRGTSSFDEQFF. Written as DNA, the CDR3 is TGTGCCAGCAGGCGCGGGACTTCGTCCTTCGATGAGCAGTTCTTC.

This clonotype showed up just a few times. The chain is built from TRBV10-3 and TRBJ2-5, with D possibly being TRBD2 (6 bases). CDR1 ENHRY and CDR2 SYGVKD come from the germline V gene. This CDR3 contains 13 residues. V was pared by 10 bases and J by 5 bases, with 17 bases between. DNA of the CDR3: TGTGCCACCACTATTGCGGGATCCGAGACCCAGTACTTC. Its protein is CATTIAGSETQYF.

The chain couples TRBV5-1 to TRBJ2-5, with D possibly TRBD2 on 6 matching bases. Trimming took off 0 bases at V and 5 bases at J, with 14 bases between the two ends. The CDR3 sequence is 15 residues long. Germline CDR1 and CDR2: SGHRS and YFSETQ. The DNA for the CDR3 is TGCGCCAGCAGCTTGGGTGGAGGGGATGGTGAGACCCAGTACTTC. As protein: CASSLGGGDGETQYF. The variable domain in full, completed from reference TRBV5-1 and TRBJ2-5, reads KAGVTQTPRYLIKTRGQQVTLSCSPISGHRSVSWYQQTPGQGLQFLFEYFSETQRNKGNFPGRFSGRQFSNSRSEMNVSTLELGDSALYLCASSLGGGDGETQYFGPGTRLLVL.

This clonotype was recorded a few times. V gene TRBV3-1 combines with J gene TRBJ2-5; no clear D gene. The J call may be faulty, since TRBJ2-7 better matches the DNA end. The CDR3 sequence is 15 residues long. CDR1 is LGHDT, CDR2 YNNKEL, per germline (reference sequence). CDR3 protein: CASSQAPDATYEQYF. CDR3 nucleotides: TGTGCCAGCAGCCAAGCCCCGGACGCCACCTACGAGCAGTACTTC.

This clonotype was counted between two and nine times. This chain joins TRBV20-1 and TRBJ2-4, with D perhaps TRBD2 (6 bases). V lost 1 base and J lost 0, with 7 bases in between. CDR1 DFQATT and CDR2 SNEGSKA come from the germline V gene (reference sequence). The CDR3 has 14 amino acids. The CDR3 DNA is TGCAGTGCTAGAGGGGGAGGAGCCAAAAACATTCAGTACTTC. Residues: CSARGGGAKNIQYF.

The genes are TRBV9 and TRBJ1-1; D unresolved. Germline loops: CDR1 SGDLS, CDR2 YYNGEE. With 0 bases removed from V and 0 bases from J, the gap between germline ends came to 9 bases. The CDR3 totals 15 residues. The CDR3 DNA sequence: TGTGCCAGCAGCGTAGGGCCTTACATGAACACTGAAGCTTTCTTT. Amino acid sequence: CASSVGPYMNTEAFF.

This clonotype has a single count. The rearrangement joins TRBV10-3 to TRBJ1-1; D is possibly TRBD1 (6 bases). In germline, CDR1 is ENHRY, CDR2 SYGVKD. V lost 6 bases, J lost 0 bases, and 17 bases lay in between. The CDR3 spans 16 residues. The CDR3 protein is CAIRDPGHRMNTEAFF. The DNA for the CDR3 is TGTGCCATCAGGGACCCGGGACACAGGATGAACACTGAAGCTTTCTTT.

CDR3 DNA: TGTGCCAGCAGCCGCCTCCCTGGCGATACGCAGTATTTT. It translates to CASSRLPGDTQYF. This chain connects TRBV7-2 to TRBJ2-3, with no clear D. This CDR3 comprises 13 residues. The ends were cut back, 5 bases at V and 6 bases at J, with 12 bases in the middle. The germline V gene encodes CDR1 SGHTA and CDR2 FQGNSA.

In the case of this clonotype: At one end, the junction sequence differs from germline, possibly due to a read error. The rearrangement joins TRBV5-1 to TRBJ1-5; 9 positions agree with TRBD1. The CDR3 runs to 14 residues. Per the germline V gene, CDR1 is SGHRS and CDR2 is YFSETQ. The CDR3 DNA reads as TGCGCCAACAGCCCGGGACAGGGAAATCAGCCCCAGCATTTT. Translating it yields CANSPGQGNQPQHF.

This chain uses TRBV25-1 with TRBJ1-2, with 12 positions matching TRBD1. Per germline, CDR1 MGHDK and CDR2 SYGVNS. V lost 6 bases and J lost 7; bases outside the gene matches: 3. The CDR3 spans 13 residues. The CDR3 region has the DNA TGTGCCAGCAGATTGGGACAGGGGGCTGGCTACACCTTC. Protein sequence: CASRLGQGAGYTF.

In its sample, this clonotype was seen a few times. This sequence joins TRBV5-6 and TRBJ2-5; TRBD2 matches at 11 bases. In germline, CDR1 is SGHDT, CDR2 YYEEEE. Unmatched junction bases numbered 20, after V lost 3 bases and J lost 7 bases. CDR3 length equals 19 residues. The CDR3 bases are TGTGCCAGCAGCTCATTCCTGACTAGCGGGAAAGAATTACTGGGGACCCAGTACTTC. It encodes CASSSFLTSGKELLGTQYF. The full variable domain, in which reference TRBV5-6 and TRBJ2-5 provide the parts outside the CDR3, is DAGVTQSPTHLIKTRGQQVTLRCSPKSGHDTVSWYQQALGQGPQFIFQYYEEEERQRGNFPDRFSGHQFPNYSSELNVNALLLGDSALYLCASSSFLTSGKELLGTQYFGPGTRLLVL.